This paragraph covers one TCR beta chain sequence. Sequenced by immunoSEQ multiplex PCR; TCRdb stores in-frame clones only, minus some. This table has 200,000 to 250,000 clones, 75% to 90% appearing once. This sample was included in a study of blood T cell repertoires in COVID-19. This sequence originates from a middle-aged woman with acute or convalescent COVID-19. Sample: peripheral blood.

The CDR3 sequence: CASSVAGALNTGELFF. CDR3 DNA sequence: TGTGCCAGCAGTGTTGCAGGGGCGTTGAACACCGGGGAGCTGTTTTTT. The chain has TRBV2 and TRBJ2-2, with D perhaps TRBD1 (6 bases). This CDR3 comprises 16 residues. V was shortened by 4 bases and J by 1 base, with 13 bases between the two germline ends. CDR1 and CDR2 from the germline V gene are SNHLY and FYNNEI.